Listed below are T cell receptor beta chains from one sample, sequenced in a study of shared clonotypes between healthy human individuals. Here immunoSEQ multiplex PCR was the method, and the copy in TCRdb shows in-frame clones only, minus some. Of some 2,100,000 clones in the sample, around 95% are singletons; the top ten hold 0.13%. Sequenced material: naive CD4+ T cells sorted from blood. The source of these receptors is a man in his late teens or twenties in good health. CDR3s include the opening cysteine and the closing phenylalanine or tryptophan. A D gene is named only where the DNA matches it firmly. Not every row has a clone size; where given, it reads once, few, many or a size class.

d_call	clone_size	v_call	j_call	cdr3_length	cdr3_aa	cdr3_nt
.	.	TRBV4-3	TRBJ1-6	15	CASSQETGLNSPLHF	TGCGCCAGCAGCCAGGAGACAGGACTTAATTCACCCCTCCACTTT
TRBD1	.	TRBV7-2	TRBJ1-2	15	CASSYPGQGIHGYTF	TGTGCCAGCAGCTACCCGGGACAGGGGATCCATGGCTACACCTTC
TRBD2	.	TRBV4-3	TRBJ2-1	17	CASSQDLASGPYNEQFF	TGCGCCAGCAGCCAAGATCTGGCTAGCGGCCCTTACAATGAGCAGTTCTTC
.	.	TRBV6-1	TRBJ2-7	16	CASSGYRTPGAYEQYF	TGTGCCAGCAGTGGTTATAGGACCCCCGGGGCCTACGAGCAGTACTTC
.	.	TRBV5-1	TRBJ1-1	16	CASSFHPRDTNTEAFF	TGCGCCAGCAGCTTCCATCCCCGGGACACGAACACTGAAGCTTTCTTT
.	.	TRBV30	TRBJ2-7	13	CAWTGPNTYEQYF	TGTGCCTGGACCGGCCCTAATACTTACGAGCAGTACTTC
TRBD1	once	TRBV5-1	TRBJ2-2	17	CASSGTGQAANTGELFF	TGCGCCAGCAGCGGGACGGGACAGGCAGCGAACACCGGGGAGCTGTTTTTT
TRBD2	.	TRBV5-4	TRBJ2-5	16	CASSLRTSGLQETQYF	TGTGCCAGCAGCCTGAGGACTAGCGGATTACAAGAGACCCAGTACTTC
.	.	TRBV29-1	TRBJ1-1	12	CSVRAGNGEAFF	TGCAGCGTCAGGGCGGGAAATGGGGAAGCTTTCTTT
.	.	TRBV9	TRBJ1-1	13	CASSVRANTEAFF	TGTGCCAGCAGCGTAAGAGCGAACACTGAAGCTTTCTTT
TRBD2	once	TRBV19	TRBJ2-7	16	CASSTSSGSYSYEQYF	TGTGCCAGTAGTACCAGTAGCGGGTCCTACTCCTACGAGCAGTACTTC
.	.	TRBV21-1	TRBJ1-2	14	CASSKWRRPYGYTF	TGTGCCAGCAGCAAATGGCGGCGTCCCTATGGCTACACCTTC
.	.	TRBV7-9	TRBJ1-3	15	CASSPTDFSGNTIYF	TGTGCCAGCAGCCCGACAGACTTCTCTGGAAACACCATATATTTT
.	.	TRBV6-5	TRBJ1-1	13	CASSPTYSTEAFF	TGTGCCAGCAGCCCGACATATTCCACTGAAGCTTTCTTT
TRBD1	.	TRBV5-1	TRBJ2-5	15	CASSLNGQAKETQYF	TGCGCCAGCAGCTTAAACGGACAGGCTAAAGAGACCCAGTACTTC
TRBD2	.	TRBV29-1	TRBJ2-1	16	CSVEPRDYVSYNEQFF	TGCAGCGTTGAACCAAGGGACTACGTCTCCTACAATGAGCAGTTCTTC
.	.	TRBV29-1	TRBJ1-2	12	CSVEVGYYGYTF	TGCAGCGTTGAAGTGGGGTACTATGGCTACACCTTC
TRBD1	.	TRBV7-2	TRBJ1-5	14	CASSSGSGGQPQHF	TGTGCCAGCAGCTCAGGGTCAGGGGGTCAGCCCCAGCATTTT
TRBD1	.	TRBV5-1	TRBJ2-7	14	CASGIKQGAVEQYF	TGCGCCAGCGGCATAAAGCAGGGGGCTGTCGAGCAGTACTTC
TRBD1	.	TRBV10-3	TRBJ1-2	15	CAISDAGQTNYGYTF	TGTGCCATCAGTGACGCGGGACAGACTAACTATGGCTACACCTTC
TRBD2	.	TRBV5-4	TRBJ2-5	17	CASSFGLAGGSQETQYF	TGTGCCAGCAGCTTCGGACTAGCGGGAGGGTCCCAAGAGACCCAGTACTTC
TRBD1	.	TRBV6-1	TRBJ2-7	17	CASSERDRGIWGYEQYF	TGTGCCAGCAGTGAACGAGACAGGGGGATATGGGGGTACGAGCAGTACTTC
TRBD1	.	TRBV5-4	TRBJ2-7	14	CASSWDRGRNEQYF	TGTGCCAGCAGCTGGGACAGGGGGCGCAACGAGCAGTACTTC
.	.	TRBV5-1	TRBJ2-2	16	CASSLSGTTNTGELFF	TGCGCCAGCAGCTTGTCCGGGACAACGAACACCGGGGAGCTGTTTTTT
TRBD1	.	TRBV28	TRBJ2-1	15	CASTRGDRGRGAQFF	TGTGCCAGCACTCGTGGGGACAGGGGGCGCGGTGCGCAGTTCTTC
.	.	TRBV6-5	TRBJ2-3	13	CASSYSSKDTQYF	TGTGCCAGCAGTTACTCGTCCAAAGATACGCAGTATTTT
.	.	TRBV7-6	TRBJ2-6	19	CASSPFGAGVPPGANVLTF	TGTGCCAGCAGCCCGTTTGGAGCAGGGGTTCCCCCTGGGGCCAACGTCCTGACTTTC
.	once	TRBV7-2	TRBJ1-1	14	CASSNTGIATEAFF	TGTGCCAGCAGCAACACAGGGATCGCTACTGAAGCTTTCTTT
.	.	TRBV30	TRBJ2-2	14	CAWSQGRGAGELFF	TGTGCCTGGAGTCAGGGTAGGGGGGCCGGGGAGCTGTTTTTT
.	.	TRBV28	TRBJ1-4	14	CASTLRSGREKLFF	TGTGCCAGCACCCTGAGGTCGGGGAGGGAAAAACTGTTTTTT
.	.	TRBV6-1	TRBJ2-1	14	CASRGAGTYNEQFF	TGTGCCAGCAGGGGCGCGGGAACCTACAATGAGCAGTTCTTC
.	.	TRBV30	TRBJ2-7	16	CAYSSGLGKGAYEQYF	TGTGCCTATAGTTCGGGGTTAGGGAAGGGAGCCTACGAGCAGTACTTC
.	.	TRBV7-2	TRBJ1-6	13	CASSLGRESPLHF	TGTGCCAGCAGCTTGGGGAGGGAGTCACCCCTCCACTTT
.	.	TRBV5-1	TRBJ2-5	13	CASLGRGQETQYF	TGCGCCAGCCTCGGACGGGGTCAAGAGACCCAGTACTTC
TRBD2	.	TRBV28	TRBJ2-3	15	CASSFAGGDTDTQYF	TGTGCCAGCAGTTTCGCGGGGGGGGACACAGATACGCAGTATTTT
.	.	TRBV7-9	TRBJ1-6	14	CASTRAGENSPLHF	TGTGCCAGCACCCGTGCAGGGGAGAATTCACCCCTCCACTTT
.	.	TRBV7-9	TRBJ2-3	15	CASSLAGLQQGTQYF	TGTGCCAGCAGCTTAGCGGGGCTCCAACAGGGTACGCAGTATTTT
TRBD2	.	TRBV5-1	TRBJ2-7	15	CASSPGTSNPNEQYF	TGCGCCAGCAGCCCCGGGACTAGCAATCCTAACGAGCAGTACTTC
TRBD1	.	TRBV5-1	TRBJ2-5	16	CASSPLGTGGSETQYF	TGCGCCAGCAGCCCCCTCGGGACAGGGGGCAGCGAGACCCAGTACTTC
.	.	TRBV2	TRBJ2-6	15	CASSEPGSGANVLTF	TGTGCCAGCAGTGAACCCGGGAGTGGGGCCAACGTCCTGACTTTC
.	.	TRBV27	TRBJ2-3	15	CASRGGGKGTDTQYF	TGTGCCAGCAGGGGAGGCGGTAAGGGCACAGATACGCAGTATTTT
.	.	TRBV4-1	TRBJ1-4	13	CASSRGGNEKLFF	TGCGCCAGCAGTCGCGGAGGAAATGAAAAACTGTTTTTT
.	.	TRBV5-1	TRBJ1-2	13	CASSSTGSSGYTF	TGCGCCAGCAGCTCCACAGGGTCGTCTGGCTACACCTTC
.	.	TRBV16	TRBJ2-5	15	CASSPSSGYRETQYF	TGTGCCAGCAGCCCGTCTTCAGGTTACAGGGAGACCCAGTACTTC